This T cell receptor beta chain is from a study of cytomegalovirus exposure and HLA in healthy donors. Findings and limits, study-wide: Testing in vitro showed three CMV-associated chains specific for CMV antigens. Within the data, a cluster of highly shared sequence variants was likely a sequencing artifact.

V lost 4 bases and J lost 6; bases outside the gene matches: 11. The V gene's germline CDR1 is SGHVS and CDR2 FNYEAQ. The CDR3 consists of 15 residues. A note on this clone: Its matching antigen is unknown.

The PCR had 60 Vbeta and 13 Jbeta primers. Sequencing used immunoSEQ multiplex PCR; TCRdb keeps in-frame clones, though not all of them. Seen here are about 150,000 clones, under 75% observed once, and the top ten hold 7% to 8.5%. The sequencing input was PBMCs. The chain combines TRBV7-6 with TRBJ2-7; TRBD2 agrees at 8 bases. The TCR comes from a woman aged 55-69 years in good health and CMV-seropositive. This chain's CDR3 is CASSSTGTSLIEQYF. In nucleotides, the CDR3 is TGTGCCAGCAGCTCCACCGGGACTAGTCTAATCGAGCAGTACTTC.